This T cell receptor beta chain derives from a study of shared clonotypes between healthy human individuals. Overall study results and limits: Unshared clonotypes carried lower generation probabilities than those common to all four donors.

CD45RA-negative memory and CD45RA+ naive subsets were split from the CD4+ cells. Here immunoSEQ multiplex PCR was the method, and the copy in TCRdb shows in-frame clones only, minus some. The table records over a million clones, 70% to 80% of them present only once. This clone was seen just once. Its matching antigen is unknown. The clonotype was recovered from a man aged 18 to 29 in good health. Some clones in this sample may be carry-over from other donors' samples. The material sequenced was memory CD4+ T cells from PBMCs. Indicated subset: CD45RA-negative fraction.

The DNA for the CDR3 is TGTGCCAGCAGAAGAGGGAGGGAAGAGACCCAGTACTTC. Its translation: CASRRGREETQYF. The V and J genes are TRBV2 and TRBJ2-5, with 7 bases lining up with TRBD2. J gave up 3 bases and V 6 bases, and 4 bases lay outside the gene matches. The CDR3 runs 13 residues. Per the germline V gene, CDR1 is SNHLY and CDR2 is FYNNEI.